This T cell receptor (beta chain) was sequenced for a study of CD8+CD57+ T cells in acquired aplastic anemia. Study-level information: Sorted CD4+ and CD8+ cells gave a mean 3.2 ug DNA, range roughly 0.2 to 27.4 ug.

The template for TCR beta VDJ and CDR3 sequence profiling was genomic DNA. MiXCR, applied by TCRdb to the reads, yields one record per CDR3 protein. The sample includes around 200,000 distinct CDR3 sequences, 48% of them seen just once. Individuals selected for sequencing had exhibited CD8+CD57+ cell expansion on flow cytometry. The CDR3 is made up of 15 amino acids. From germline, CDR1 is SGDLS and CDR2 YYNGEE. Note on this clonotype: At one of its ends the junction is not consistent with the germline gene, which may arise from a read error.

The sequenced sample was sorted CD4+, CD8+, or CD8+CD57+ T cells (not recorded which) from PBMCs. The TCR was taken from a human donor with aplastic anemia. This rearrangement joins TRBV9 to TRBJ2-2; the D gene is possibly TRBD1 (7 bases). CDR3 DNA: TGTGCCAGCAGCGCTGGACAGGTTAACACCGGGGGGCTGTTTTTT. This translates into CASSAGQVNTGGLFF.